The 20 T cell receptor beta chains below come from one sample, sequenced in a study of control samples from healthy donors and cancer patients. Profiled with immunoSEQ multiplex PCR; TCRdb holds only in-frame clones, not every one. The profile shows approximately 88,000 clones, 91% of them singletons. The sample taken for sequencing was blood. These receptors were obtained from a woman under 40 in good health.

J is TRBJ2-7 and V is TRBV15; D remains ambiguous. There are 15 residues in the CDR3. The V gene's germline CDR1 is LNHNV and CDR2 YYDKDF (reference sequence). V was clipped by 1 base and J by 3 bases, with 13 bases between them. In DNA form, the CDR3 reads TGTGCCACCAGCAGAGTAAGAGAGGTTGGCTACGAGCAGTACTTC. It translates to CATSRVREVGYEQYF. Looking up the rest from reference TRBV15 and TRBJ2-7 gives the full variable domain: DAMVIQNPRYQVTQFGKPVTLSCSQTLNHNVMYWYQQKSSQAPKLLFHYYDKDFNNEADTPDNFQSRRPNTSFCFLDIRSPGLGDTAMYLCATSRVREVGYEQYFGPGTRLTVT.

The chain couples TRBV11-3 to TRBJ2-2, with no clear D. The germline gives CDR1 SGHNT, CDR2 YENEEA. This CDR3 has 13 amino acids. The V end was cut by 4 bases, the J end by 6 bases, with 9 bases between. The CDR3 protein is CASSSDWAGELFF. The CDR3 coding sequence is TGTGCCAGCAGCTCAGATTGGGCCGGGGAGCTGTTTTTT.

V is TRBV7-2 and J is TRBJ1-6, with D unresolved. V was trimmed by 5 bases and J by 10 bases, leaving 9 bases between them. The CDR3 is 12 residues long. Germline lookup yields CDR1 SGHTA and CDR2 FQGNSA. The CDR3: CASSLINSPLHF. The CDR3 DNA is TGTGCCAGCAGCCTAATCAACTCACCCCTCCACTTT.

The chain is built from TRBV19 and TRBJ2-6; D is ambiguous. The V gene's germline CDR1 is LNHDA and CDR2 SQIVND (reference sequence). The CDR3 totals 18 residues. V was cut by 3 bases and J by 0 bases, with 15 bases left in between. DNA for the CDR3: TGTGCCAGTAGTATCCCCCGGAATTCTCGCTCTGGGGCCAACGTCCTGACTTTC. It codes for CASSIPRNSRSGANVLTF.

V usage is TRBV28 and J usage is TRBJ1-5; D may be TRBD1 (6 bases). CDR3 size: 17 residues. Germline V gene sequence: CDR1 MDHEN, CDR2 SYDVKM. Trimming stripped 1 base from V and 1 base from J, with 14 bases between. This CDR3 reads CASSLLGGATSNQPQHF. DNA for the CDR3: TGTGCCAGCAGTTTATTGGGGGGCGCAACCAGCAATCAGCCCCAGCATTTT.

CDR3 sequence reads: CASSLGSGIQIYEQYF. The CDR3 DNA sequence: TGTGCCAGCAGCTTAGGTAGCGGAATACAAATATACGAGCAGTACTTC. The chain employs TRBV7-9 and TRBJ2-7, with a weak D call TRBD2 (6 bases). V was pared by 1 base and J by 4 bases, with 17 bases between. CDR3 size: 16 residues. In germline, CDR1 is SEHNR, CDR2 FQNEAQ (reference sequence).

The chain has TRBV6-5 and TRBJ1-4, with D perhaps TRBD1 (5 bases). V lost 4 bases and J 0 bases, leaving 12 bases between the germline ends. CDR3 size: 16 residues. Germline V gene lookup returns CDR1 MNHEY and CDR2 SVGAGI. CDR3 region: CASSSTAFATNEKLFF. CDR3 sequence (DNA): TGTGCCAGCAGTTCGACAGCCTTTGCAACTAATGAAAAACTGTTTTTT.

The J gene is TRBJ1-1, the V gene TRBV2, with D perhaps TRBD1 (6 bases). This CDR3 is 14 amino acids long. Between the trimmed V and J ends, which lost 2 bases and 4 bases, there was a span of 11 bases. CDR1 is SNHLY and CDR2 is FYNNEI in the germline V gene. CDR3: CASSELGASTEAFF. For the CDR3, the DNA is TGTGCCAGCAGTGAATTGGGGGCGAGCACTGAAGCTTTCTTT.

The rearrangement joins TRBV4-2 to TRBJ2-2, with no clear D. Germline V gene data show CDR1 as LGHNA and CDR2 as YNFKEQ. This CDR3 has 14 residues. Trimming cost V 4 bases and J 3 bases, with 9 bases left between them. CDR3 coding DNA: TGTGCCAGCAGCCCCCATGAGGACACCGGGGAGCTGTTTTTT. This gives the protein CASSPHEDTGELFF.

This rearrangement joins TRBV5-1 to TRBJ2-1; 9 nucleotides match TRBD2. V lost 4 bases and J lost 2; bases outside the gene matches: 7. Per the germline V gene, CDR1 is SGHRS and CDR2 is YFSETQ. CDR3 length equals 16 residues. The DNA of the CDR3 is TGCGCCAGCAGCCCGGGACTAGCCGAGGCCTACAATGAGCAGTTCTTC. Encoded protein: CASSPGLAEAYNEQFF. Looking up the rest from reference TRBV5-1 and TRBJ2-1 gives the full variable domain: KAGVTQTPRYLIKTRGQQVTLSCSPISGHRSVSWYQQTPGQGLQFLFEYFSETQRNKGNFPGRFSGRQFSNSRSEMNVSTLELGDSALYLCASSPGLAEAYNEQFFGPGTRLTVL.

The chain combines TRBV5-5 with TRBJ1-2; 9 positions match TRBD1. There are 18 residues in the CDR3. Germline-derived CDR1 and CDR2 are SGHKS and YYEKEE (reference sequence). V dropped 2 bases and J dropped 4; count of bases not matched to a gene: 15. The CDR3 DNA reads as TGTGCCAGCAGCTTCCTACCGGGACAGGGTGGGTCTGGCTATGGCTACACCTTC. As protein: CASSFLPGQGGSGYGYTF.

This clone occurred once. The chain carries TRBV1 and TRBJ1-2. TRBV1 is termed a pseudogene. The CDR3 sequence is 16 residues long. DNA for the CDR3: TGCACCAGCAGCCATTACGGAAGCCTACTAGGCAATGGCTACACCTTC. It codes for CTSSHYGSLLGNGYTF.

This clone was seen just once. V and J are TRBV7-2 and TRBJ2-1, with D possibly matching TRBD1 (5 bases). Germline CDR1 is SGHTA and CDR2 is FQGNSA. This CDR3 comprises 15 residues. V was cut by 3 bases and J by 3 bases, with 12 bases left in between. The CDR3 DNA is TGTGCCAGCAGCTTTACAGGTTCCAACTACAATGAGCAGTTCTTC. It codes for CASSFTGSNYNEQFF.

V gene TRBV3-1 (or the pseudogene TRBV3-2) combines with J gene TRBJ2-3; TRBD1 or TRBD2 may be the D gene (5 bases each). Germline V gene sequence: CDR1 LGHDT, CDR2 YNNKEL (reference sequence). The CDR3 is made up of 15 amino acids. Deletions cut 1 base from V and 1 base from J, with 9 bases between. CDR3 residues: CASSQVRGGTDTQYF. CDR3 DNA sequence: TGTGCCAGCAGCCAAGTGAGGGGAGGCACAGATACGCAGTATTTT.

This rearrangement joins TRBV27 to TRBJ2-2; 9 positions agree with TRBD2. The CDR3 spans 16 residues. The germline V gene encodes CDR1 MNHEY and CDR2 SMNVEV (reference sequence). The V segment lost 4 bases and the J segment 4 bases; nucleotides outside the gene matches: 7. The CDR3 DNA reads as TGTGCCAGCAGTTCACCTAGCGGGACTATCACCGGGGAGCTGTTTTTT. As protein: CASSSPSGTITGELFF.

The chain uses TRBV5-1 and TRBJ2-5; 7 bases line up with TRBD2. The CDR3 length is 15 residues. V shed 1 base, J shed 2 bases, and the junction held 5 bases outside the gene matches. The germline gives CDR1 SGHRS, CDR2 YFSETQ. CDR3 DNA: TGCGCCAGCAGCTTGATTCCTAGCGGACAAGAGACCCAGTACTTC. Encoded protein: CASSLIPSGQETQYF.

The chain couples TRBV11-3 to TRBJ2-3, with TRBD2 as a possible D gene (7 bases). Deletions cut 5 bases from V and 1 base from J, with 19 bases between. The CDR3 is 17 amino acids. Germline V gives CDR1 SGHNT, CDR2 YENEEA. CDR3 amino acids: CASSPRPPGGRTDTQYF. The CDR3 bases are TGTGCCAGCAGCCCTCGCCCACCGGGGGGCCGCACAGATACGCAGTATTTT.

This clone was seen once. The chain combines TRBV19 with TRBJ2-7; possible D gene TRBD2, 7 bases. The CDR3 length is 15 residues. Germline V gives CDR1 LNHDA, CDR2 SQIVND (reference sequence). The V end lost 7 bases, the J end lost 0 bases, and 16 bases lay between the germline ends. CDR3 sequence: CASMGGATNSYEQYF. DNA for the CDR3: TGTGCCAGTATGGGGGGGGCAACGAACTCCTACGAGCAGTACTTC.

The chain combines TRBV24-1 with TRBJ2-7; TRBD2 might be the D (5 bases). Looked up from germline, CDR1 is KGHDR and CDR2 is SFDVKD. The CDR3 is 13 residues long. The ends were cut back, 1 base at V and 6 bases at J, with 9 bases in the middle. The CDR3 DNA follows: TGTGCCACCAGTGATTTTTCTAGCCTCGAGCAGTACTTC. Its translation: CATSDFSSLEQYF.

V and J are TRBV30 and TRBJ2-1, with 8 bases that match TRBD1. CDR3 length: 15 residues. Germline lookup yields CDR1 GTSNPN and CDR2 SVGIG (reference sequence). V lost 0 bases to trimming and J lost 4 bases; unmatched junction nucleotides: 5. The CDR3 loop is CAWSVRQGAYNEQFF. CDR3 DNA sequence: TGTGCCTGGAGTGTACGTCAGGGGGCATACAATGAGCAGTTCTTC. Looking up the rest from reference TRBV30 and TRBJ2-1 gives the full variable domain: SQTIHQWPATLVQPVGSPLSLECTVEGTSNPNLYWYRQAAGRGLQLLFYSVGIGQISSEVPQNLSASRPQDRQFILSSKKLLLSDSGFYLCAWSVRQGAYNEQFFGPGTRLTVL.